This T cell receptor (beta chain) was sequenced in a study of glioma-infiltrating T cells after dendritic cell vaccination. The CDR3 has 12 amino acids. Per the germline V gene, CDR1 is SGDLS and CDR2 is YYNGEE. Deletions cut 3 bases from V and 6 bases from J, with 6 bases between. Noted time point: after dendritic cell vaccination, including at tumor progression/relapse. Produced via immunoSEQ multiplex PCR; TCRdb's table is partial and in-frame only. This sample has about 76,000 clones, with around 86% found just once. This chain joins TRBV9 and TRBJ2-2, with unresolved D. The sequence came from a human donor with glioblastoma. The sample was blood, taken after dendritic cell vaccination. The CDR3 loop reads CASSGTAGELFF. CDR3 DNA sequence: TGTGCCAGCAGCGGAACAGCCGGGGAGCTGTTTTTT.